Listed here are 21 T cell receptor beta chains from one sample, sequenced in a study of a mutant IDH1 vaccine in newly diagnosed glioma. Indicated time point: week 47, end of study. The investigators gave 300 ug of mutant IDH1 20-mer peptide in each vaccine dose, together with topical imiquimod. Their recognized antigens are unknown. Repertoires were generated with immunoSEQ multiplex PCR, while TCRdb's copy carries only in-frame clones and drops some. The table records about 34,000 clones, 80% to 90% of them present only once. Sequencing was performed on PBMCs, taken from a glioma patient whose treatment included an IDH1 peptide vaccine. These receptors were taken from a young woman with glioma.

The rearrangement uses TRBV6-5 and TRBJ2-7, with D possibly TRBD2 on 6 matching bases. Germline CDR1 MNHEY, CDR2 SVGAGI. V lost 11 bases and J lost 3, with 14 bases in between. CDR3 length equals 12 residues. The CDR3 coding sequence is TGTGCCTCTACCGGGGGAGACTACGAGCAGTACTTC. Translating gives CASTGGDYEQYF.

The chain carries TRBV5-1 and TRBJ1-1; 7 nucleotides match TRBD1. Trimming at V came to 6 bases and at J to 0 bases, leaving 8 bases not matched to a gene. Looked up from germline, CDR1 is SGHRS and CDR2 is YFSETQ. CDR3 length equals 15 residues. CDR3 nucleotide sequence: TGCGCCAGCATCGAGGGGGCTGCGGTGAACACTGAAGCTTTCTTT. Translating it yields CASIEGAAVNTEAFF.

This chain uses TRBV10-3 with TRBJ2-3, with a weak D call TRBD2 (6 bases). V dropped 4 bases and J dropped 0 bases, with 11 bases sitting between them. This CDR3 region has 15 residues. Germline-derived CDR1 and CDR2 are ENHRY and SYGVKD. The CDR3 nucleotides read TGTGCCATCAGTGTGGGGGGAGCTAGCACAGATACGCAGTATTTT. Its protein is CAISVGGASTDTQYF.

V usage is TRBV5-8 and J usage is TRBJ2-7; perhaps TRBD1 as D (6 bases). The CDR3 runs to 17 residues. V was shortened by 4 bases and J by 4 bases, with 24 bases between the two germline ends. Germline assignment: CDR1 SGHTS and CDR2 YDEGEE. CDR3 in DNA: TGTGCCAGCAGCACTTTACCCCCGCATAGGGGGTCTTACGAGCAGTACTTC. It specifies CASSTLPPHRGSYEQYF.

V gene TRBV20-1 combines with J gene TRBJ2-1; the match to TRBD1 covers 7 bases. Germline CDR1 reads DFQATT; CDR2 reads SNEGSKA (reference sequence). The CDR3 extends over 10 amino acids. The junction had 0 bases not matched to a gene; V was cut back by 6 bases and J by 7 bases. The CDR3 nucleotides read TGCAGTGCGGACAGGAATGAGCAGTTCTTC. Residues: CSADRNEQFF.

The J gene is TRBJ1-2, the V gene TRBV7-2, with 8 bases that match TRBD1. The germline V gene encodes CDR1 SGHTA and CDR2 FQGNSA. V dropped 3 bases and J dropped 3; count of bases not matched to a gene: 6. This CDR3 has 15 amino acids. Here the CDR3 DNA reads TGTGCCAGCAGCTTTGGGCAGGGGGCTCACTATGGCTACACCTTC. Protein product: CASSFGQGAHYGYTF.

The V gene is TRBV6-1, the J gene TRBJ2-1, with D possibly matching TRBD2 (6 bases). Trimming took 4 bases from V and 3 from J, leaving 16 bases between them. The CDR3 length is 16 residues. Germline assignment: CDR1 MNHNS and CDR2 SASEGT. CDR3 residues: CASSGAGFTYYNEQFF. The DNA of the CDR3 is TGTGCCAGCAGTGGGGCGGGGTTCACATACTACAATGAGCAGTTCTTC.

This clone showed up just a few times. The rearrangement links TRBV7-2 to TRBJ2-2; TRBD1 matches 7 bases. Unmatched junction bases numbered 3, after V lost 2 bases and J lost 0 bases. CDR3 size: 16 residues. The germline gives CDR1 SGHTA, CDR2 FQGNSA. For the CDR3, the DNA is TGTGCCAGCAGCTTAAGACAGGGCCCGAACACCGGGGAGCTGTTTTTT. This encodes CASSLRQGPNTGELFF.

V is TRBV6-1 and J is TRBJ2-5, with D perhaps matching TRBD1 (7 bases). Trimming removed 3 bases from V and 9 bases from J, with 23 bases in between. The germline V gene has CDR1 MNHNS and CDR2 SASEGT. This CDR3 is built from 16 residues. This CDR3 reads CASSDRRGRPGEAQYF. In nucleotides, the CDR3 is TGTGCCAGCAGTGACCGAAGGGGGCGGCCGGGGGAGGCCCAGTACTTC.

The V call is TRBV27, the J call TRBJ1-1; D uncertain. CDR1 is MNHEY, CDR2 SMNVEV, per germline (reference sequence). The CDR3 is 14 residues long. V gave up 5 bases and J gave up 0 bases, with 10 bases separating them. CDR3 in amino acids: CASSPFSMNTEAFF. CDR3 DNA sequence: TGTGCCAGCAGTCCTTTCAGCATGAACACTGAAGCTTTCTTT.

This rearrangement joins TRBV7-9 to TRBJ1-1, with no clear D. Between the trimmed V and J ends, which lost 0 bases and 3 bases, there was a span of 11 bases. CDR3 length: 15 amino acids. Germline CDR1 reads SEHNR; CDR2 reads FQNEAQ (reference sequence). The CDR3 region is CASSLAPGWYTEAFF. For the CDR3, the DNA is TGTGCCAGCAGCTTAGCTCCGGGGTGGTACACTGAAGCTTTCTTT.

The V call is TRBV11-2, the J call TRBJ1-1; D is perhaps TRBD1 (5 bases). CDR1 is SGHAT, CDR2 FQNNGV, per germline. Trimming pared 0 bases from V and 11 bases from J, leaving 7 bases between. CDR3 size: 11 residues. CDR3 sequence reads: CASSLEGVAFF. In DNA, the CDR3 is TGTGCCAGCAGCTTAGAAGGGGTGGCTTTCTTT. Supplemented by reference TRBV11-2 and TRBJ1-1, the full variable domain reads EAGVAQSPRYKIIEKRQSVAFWCNPISGHATLYWYQQILGQGPKLLIQFQNNGVVDDSQLPKDRFSAERLKGVDSTLKIQPAKLEDSAVYLCASSLEGVAFFGQGTRLTVV.

V is TRBV29-1 and J is TRBJ2-3; unclear D gene. There are 14 residues in the CDR3. V lost 7 bases and J lost 1, with 15 bases in between. Germline lookup yields CDR1 SQVTM and CDR2 ANQGSEA. CDR3 sequence: CSAAQSVGTDTQYF. The DNA for the CDR3 is TGCAGCGCCGCCCAAAGCGTAGGCACAGATACGCAGTATTTT.

The V and J genes are TRBV11-2 and TRBJ2-7; D is ambiguous. Germline CDR1 is SGHAT and CDR2 is FQNNGV. Trimming left V 5 bases short and J 2 bases short, with 7 bases between. The CDR3 extends over 12 amino acids. CDR3 coding DNA: TGTGCCAGCAGCGTATTTACCTACGAGCAGTACTTC. Translating it yields CASSVFTYEQYF.

This sequence joins TRBV29-1 and TRBJ2-7; 7 nucleotides line up with TRBD1. The CDR3 consists of 11 residues. The junction had 0 bases not matched to a gene; V was cut back by 5 bases and J by 2 bases. Germline CDR1 SQVTM, CDR2 ANQGSEA. The DNA of the CDR3 is TGCAGCGTTACAGGGGCCTACGAGCAGTACTTC. It translates to CSVTGAYEQYF.

The rearrangement joins TRBV29-1 to TRBJ1-4; a weak D match, TRBD1 (5 bases). Trimming pared 5 bases from V and 1 base from J, leaving 8 bases between. CDR3 length equals 13 residues. The germline V gene has CDR1 SQVTM and CDR2 ANQGSEA. This CDR3 reads CSVTDRTNEKLFF. The CDR3, as DNA: TGCAGCGTTACAGACAGAACTAATGAAAAACTGTTTTTT.

This clone has a single count. The chain uses TRBV5-4 and TRBJ1-2; 9 nucleotides line up with TRBD1. The V gene's germline CDR1 is SGHNT and CDR2 YYREEE (reference sequence). The CDR3 consists of 14 residues. The trim removed 5 bases at V and 4 bases at J, leaving 6 bases unmatched. CDR3 region: CASSSGQGPYGYTF. The CDR3 nucleotides are TGTGCCAGCAGTTCGGGACAGGGTCCCTATGGCTACACCTTC.

The chain couples TRBV6-1 to TRBJ1-2; D is perhaps TRBD1 (5 bases). The V gene lost 2 bases and the J gene lost 2 bases, with 9 bases spanning the gap. The CDR3 is 14 amino acids. Per the germline V gene, CDR1 is MNHNS and CDR2 is SASEGT. The CDR3 DNA reads TGTGCCAGCAGTGAATTACCAGGGAACTATGGCTACACCTTC. Protein sequence: CASSELPGNYGYTF.

The J gene is TRBJ1-5, the V gene TRBV6-6; D is unclear. CDR3 length: 14 residues. Trimming took 2 bases from V and 5 from J, leaving 10 bases between them. Germline V gene sequence: CDR1 MNHNY, CDR2 SVGAGI (reference sequence). DNA of the CDR3: TGTGCCAGCAGTTACGGAGGGAGAGATCAGCCCCAGCATTTT. It yields the protein CASSYGGRDQPQHF.

The chain couples TRBV27 to TRBJ2-2; TRBD1 or TRBD2 may be the D gene (5 bases each). Germline V gives CDR1 MNHEY, CDR2 SMNVEV (reference sequence). The ends were cut back, 10 bases at V and 6 bases at J, with 18 bases in the middle. The CDR3 spans 14 residues. The chain's CDR3 is CATKAPMGAGELFF. In DNA, the CDR3 is TGTGCCACCAAAGCCCCCATGGGGGCCGGGGAGCTGTTTTTT.

This clone has a single count. The genes are TRBV4-1 and TRBJ1-2; 11 bases map to TRBD1. This CDR3 is 14 amino acids long. Looked up from germline, CDR1 is MGHRA and CDR2 is YSYEKL. Trimming took 1 base from V and 8 from J; bases not matched to a gene: 3. The CDR3 DNA reads as TGCGCCAGCAGCCAAGGGACAGGGGGCTACGGCTACACCTTC. This codes for CASSQGTGGYGYTF.